There are a few counts of the clone carrying this T cell receptor (beta chain). Full-length variable regions came from constant-region reverse primers plus semi-nested Nested Universal Primer A PCR. TCRdb fed the 5' RACE reads into MiXCR, producing one record per CDR3 protein. The data show about 64,000 distinct CDR3 sequences, approximately 22% seen once. Trimming left V 8 bases short and J 8 bases short, with 12 bases between. This CDR3 has 11 amino acids. CDR1 is MDHEN, CDR2 SYDVKM, per germline. V usage is TRBV28 and J usage is TRBJ1-2, with TRBD1 as a possible D gene (5 bases). This clonotype was obtained from a female donor with breast cancer. Material: memory CD4+ T cells sorted from a lymph node. Subset indicated: memory CD4+ T cells, CD4+CD45RO+CD25-. Here the CDR3 reads CASALGAGYTF. CDR3 DNA: TGTGCCAGCGCCCTTGGGGCAGGCTACACCTTC.